Listed here are 29 T cell receptor beta chains from one sample, sequenced in a study of OX40 agonist ivuxolimab in advanced cancers. Only in-frame clones appear in the TCRdb table, and some are missing; sequencing was by immunoSEQ multiplex PCR. This sample has fewer than 65,000 clones, with about 90% found just once. Material: CD4+ or CD8+ T cells sorted from blood, obtained in a trial of the OX40 agonist ivuxolimab. Source of these receptors: an adult with an advanced solid tumor such as melanoma, head and neck, liver or kidney cancer.

The chain is built from TRBV29-1 and TRBJ2-5, with D hard to call. Between the trimmed V and J ends, which lost 8 bases and 3 bases, there was a span of 13 bases. The CDR3 extends over 12 amino acids. CDR1 and CDR2 (germline): SQVTM, ANQGSEA. CDR3 DNA: TGCAGCTCCAGGTGGGCGGAAGAGACCCAGTACTTC. It is translated as CSSRWAEETQYF.

The genes are TRBV5-6 and TRBJ2-3, with unresolved D. Germline V gene sequence: CDR1 SGHDT, CDR2 YYEEEE. V lost 2 bases and J lost 6, with 4 bases in between. This CDR3 contains 11 residues. The CDR3 DNA reads as TGTGCCAGCAGCTTTTTCGATACGCAGTATTTT. Its translation: CASSFFDTQYF.

The chain carries TRBV7-2 and TRBJ2-7; the match to TRBD1 covers 8 bases. After removal of 6 bases from V and 2 bases from J, the junction contained 9 bases not matched to a gene. This CDR3 has 15 amino acids. Germline-derived CDR1 and CDR2 are SGHTA and FQGNSA. This CDR3 is CASRSPDRAPYEQYF. CDR3 in DNA: TGTGCCAGCAGATCTCCGGACAGGGCCCCCTACGAGCAGTACTTC.

This chain links TRBV18 with TRBJ2-2; 9 positions agree with TRBD1. Germline V gives CDR1 KGHSH, CDR2 LQKENI. V lost 3 bases and J lost 0; bases outside the gene matches: 14. CDR3 size: 20 residues. The CDR3 DNA is TGTGCCAGCTCACCTTCATATCCGGGACAGGGTCGGCCGAACACCGGGGAGCTGTTTTTT. It yields the protein CASSPSYPGQGRPNTGELFF.

The rearrangement uses TRBV25-1 and TRBJ2-1, with unresolved D. CDR3 size: 17 residues. V shed 3 bases and J shed 0 bases, with 15 bases lying between them. CDR1 and CDR2 from the germline V gene are MGHDK and SYGVNS. CDR3 sequence reads: CASSDPRLASSYNEQFF. The CDR3 nucleotides are TGTGCCAGCAGTGACCCCAGACTTGCCAGCTCCTACAATGAGCAGTTCTTC.

The gene calls are TRBV27 and TRBJ2-1; 8 bases fit TRBD1. The germline V gene has CDR1 MNHEY and CDR2 SMNVEV (reference sequence). With 0 bases clipped from V and 4 bases from J, the junction kept 8 bases outside the gene matches. This CDR3 is built from 17 residues. The CDR3 loop is CASSLSMTGVPYNEQFF. Here the CDR3 DNA reads TGTGCCAGCAGTTTATCGATGACAGGGGTACCTTACAATGAGCAGTTCTTC.

This chain connects TRBV14 to TRBJ1-4; D may be TRBD1 (5 bases). The CDR3 totals 15 residues. The germline CDR1 and CDR2 sequences are SGHDN and FVKESK. V lost 6 bases and J 0 bases, leaving 11 bases between the germline ends. CDR3 sequence (DNA): TGTGCCAGCAGTCGGGAGACAGCAACTAATGAAAAACTGTTTTTT. It codes for CASSRETATNEKLFF. Drawing the rest from reference TRBV14 and TRBJ1-4, the complete variable domain is EAGVTQFPSHSVIEKGQTVTLRCDPISGHDNLYWYRRVMGKEIKFLLHFVKESKQDESGMPNNRFLAERTGGTYSTLKVQPAELEDSGVYFCASSRETATNEKLFFGSGTQLSVL.

The rearrangement links TRBV28 to TRBJ2-7, with 8 bases fitting TRBD1. V dropped 3 bases and J dropped 4; count of bases not matched to a gene: 5. This CDR3 has 14 amino acids. Germline assignment: CDR1 MDHEN and CDR2 SYDVKM. CDR3 DNA: TGTGCCAGCAGTTTTACAGGGGGTTGGTACGAGCAGTACTTC. Its translation is CASSFTGGWYEQYF.

Of note for this clone: Sequence at one end of the junction differs from germline and may be a read error. The J gene is TRBJ2-7, the V gene TRBV9; maybe TRBD1 (6 bases). Germline V lookup: CDR1 SGDLS, CDR2 YYNGEE. The CDR3 is 14 amino acids. The CDR3 region is CASSGDRSSHEQYF. The CDR3 nucleotides are TGTGCCAGCAGCGGTGACAGGAGCTCCCACGAGCAGTACTTC.

This clone has a single count. The J gene is TRBJ1-4, the V gene TRBV6-6, with D possibly TRBD1 on 6 matching bases. V was pared by 4 bases and J by 7 bases, with 13 bases between. CDR1 is MNHNY and CDR2 is SVGAGI in the germline V gene (reference sequence). The CDR3 is 14 amino acids. This chain's CDR3 is CASSLKGDGEKLFF. For the CDR3, the DNA is TGTGCCAGCAGTTTAAAGGGGGACGGTGAAAAACTGTTTTTT.

The rearrangement uses TRBV19 and TRBJ2-1; 10 positions match TRBD2. Trimming cost V 5 bases and J 12 bases; bases outside gene matches: 10. CDR1 and CDR2 (germline): LNHDA, SQIVND (reference sequence). The CDR3 length is 14 residues. The CDR3 region has the DNA TGTGCCAGTAGTCCTCTAGCGGGAGTTCTGCGGCAGTTCTTC. Translating it yields CASSPLAGVLRQFF.

V gene TRBV2 combines with J gene TRBJ2-3; D is perhaps TRBD1 (5 bases). From germline, CDR1 is SNHLY and CDR2 FYNNEI. V gave up 1 base and J gave up 0 bases, with 17 bases separating them. The length of the CDR3 is 18 residues. CDR3 in amino acids: CASSEESGRLTSTDTQYF. For the CDR3, the DNA is TGTGCCAGCAGTGAAGAGTCAGGGCGCCTTACTAGCACAGATACGCAGTATTTT. The full variable domain, its missing parts supplied by reference TRBV2 and TRBJ2-3, is EPEVTQTPSHQVTQMGQEVILRCVPISNHLYFYWYRQILGQKVEFLVSFYNNEISEKSEIFDDQFSVERPDGSNFTLKIRSTKLEDSAMYFCASSEESGRLTSTDTQYFGPGTRLTVL.

The chain has TRBV14 and TRBJ2-5; tentatively, D is TRBD1 (5 bases). Looked up from germline, CDR1 is SGHDN and CDR2 is FVKESK. This CDR3 has 14 amino acids. Trimming took 5 bases from V and 7 from J, leaving 17 bases between them. The chain's CDR3 is CASSTNLRDRTQYF. CDR3 nucleotide sequence: TGTGCCAGCAGCACCAATCTCAGGGATAGGACCCAGTACTTC. Full variable domain (missing parts from reference TRBV14 and TRBJ2-5): EAGVTQFPSHSVIEKGQTVTLRCDPISGHDNLYWYRRVMGKEIKFLLHFVKESKQDESGMPNNRFLAERTGGTYSTLKVQPAELEDSGVYFCASSTNLRDRTQYFGPGTRLLVL.

This clone is a singleton in its sample. The chain carries TRBV27 and TRBJ2-7, with 11 nucleotides matching TRBD2. Germline V lookup: CDR1 MNHEY, CDR2 SMNVEV (reference sequence). There are 14 residues in the CDR3. The ends lost 4 bases at V and 5 bases at J; junction bases unmatched: 4. CDR3 sequence: CASSSLAGGDEQYF. The CDR3 nucleotides are TGTGCCAGCAGTTCCCTAGCGGGAGGCGACGAGCAGTACTTC.

On this clone itself: One end of the junction is discordant with germline, which a read error may explain. Within the sample, other DNA sequences also encode this same CDR3. This chain uses TRBV18 with TRBJ2-7, with D possibly called TRBD1 or TRBD2 (5 bases each). Per germline, CDR1 KGHSH and CDR2 LQKENI. The CDR3 runs 15 residues. CDR3 sequence reads: CASSLVGDLSYEQYF. The CDR3 DNA reads as TGTGCTAGCTCCCTCGTCGGGGACCTCTCCTACGAGCAGTACTTC.

This chain links TRBV5-1 with TRBJ2-1, with a tentative D call TRBD2 (6 bases). Germline CDR1 reads SGHRS; CDR2 reads YFSETQ. Deletions cut 4 bases from V and 6 bases from J, with 17 bases between. The CDR3 extends over 15 amino acids. The CDR3 nucleotides read TGCGCCAGCAGCACAACCGGGACTGAACTCAATGAGCAGTTCTTC. This codes for CASSTTGTELNEQFF.

CDR3 sequence (DNA): TGTGCCAGCAGCTTAGCAATGGCGGCCGCCCAAGAGACCCAGTACTTC. Translation: CASSLAMAAAQETQYF. This rearrangement joins TRBV7-2 to TRBJ2-5; no definite D call. CDR3 length equals 16 residues. From germline, CDR1 is SGHTA and CDR2 FQGNSA. The ends were cut back, 0 bases at V and 1 base at J, with 12 bases in the middle.

J is TRBJ1-5 and V is TRBV6-9; unclear D gene. Trimming left V 6 bases short and J 0 bases short, with 12 bases between. This CDR3 has 15 residues. Per the germline V gene, CDR1 is MNHGY and CDR2 is SVAAGI. Here the CDR3 DNA reads TGTGCCAGCAGAGCCACAGAGACTAGCAATCAGCCCCAGCATTTT. Its translation: CASRATETSNQPQHF.

The CDR3: CASSSGLGTMNKETQYF. The CDR3 DNA reads as TGTGCCAGCAGCTCGGGACTAGGGACTATGAATAAAGAGACCCAGTACTTC. The gene calls are TRBV5-4 and TRBJ2-5; TRBD2 aligns across 8 bases. The CDR3 runs to 17 residues. J gave up 3 bases and V 3 bases, and 13 bases lay outside the gene matches. The V gene's germline CDR1 is SGHNT and CDR2 YYREEE (reference sequence).

The V gene is TRBV7-8, the J gene TRBJ1-5; TRBD1 might be the D (5 bases). The CDR3 contains 15 residues. V lost 5 bases, J lost 0 bases, and 11 bases lay in between. Germline V gene data show CDR1 as SGHVS and CDR2 as FQNEAQ. CDR3 amino acids: CASSLRRGSNQPQHF. In DNA form, the CDR3 reads TGTGCCAGCAGCCTAAGGAGGGGTAGCAATCAGCCCCAGCATTTT. Full variable domain (outside the CDR3, taken from reference TRBV7-8 and TRBJ1-5): GAGVSQSPRYKVAKRGQDVALRCDPISGHVSLFWYQQALGQGPEFLTYFQNEAQLDKSGLPSDRFFAERPEGSVSTLKIQRTQQEDSAVYLCASSLRRGSNQPQHFGDGTRLSIL.

The rearrangement uses TRBV30 and TRBJ2-7; D not certain. The length of the CDR3 is 14 residues. Germline V gene sequence: CDR1 GTSNPN, CDR2 SVGIG (reference sequence). V lost 0 bases and J 3 bases, leaving 12 bases between the germline ends. DNA for the CDR3: TGTGCCTGGAGTGTGAATAGGATGGGCTACGAGCAGTACTTC. This translates into CAWSVNRMGYEQYF.

This clone appeared a single time. The V call is TRBV7-9, the J call TRBJ1-5; D is undetermined. The V and J ends lost 3 bases and 5 bases respectively, with 14 bases between them. In germline, CDR1 is SEHNR, CDR2 FQNEAQ (reference sequence). The CDR3 has 15 amino acids. This chain's CDR3 is CASSLGSGGDQPQHF. The DNA of the CDR3 is TGTGCCAGCAGCTTGGGCAGTGGTGGGGATCAGCCCCAGCATTTT. The whole variable domain, filled in from reference TRBV7-9 and TRBJ1-5, reads DTGVSQNPRHKITKRGQNVTFRCDPISEHNRLYWYRQTLGQGPEFLTYFQNEAQLEKSRLLSDRFSAERPKGSFSTLEIQRTEQGDSAMYLCASSLGSGGDQPQHFGDGTRLSIL.

This chain joins TRBV28 and TRBJ2-1, with D perhaps matching TRBD1 or TRBD2 (7 bases each). V was trimmed by 5 bases and J by 15 bases, leaving 14 bases between them. From germline, CDR1 is MDHEN and CDR2 SYDVKM. The CDR3 runs to 11 residues. The CDR3 spells CASSPGGVRFF. CDR3 nucleotide sequence: TGTGCCAGCAGTCCAGGGGGGGTTCGGTTCTTC. The variable domain in full, completed from reference TRBV28 and TRBJ2-1, reads DVKVTQSSRYLVKRTGEKVFLECVQDMDHENMFWYRQDPGLGLRLIYFSYDVKMKEKGDIPEGYSVSREKKERFSLILESASTNQTSMYLCASSPGGVRFFGPGTRLTVL.

This clone has a handful of counts. The rearrangement joins TRBV7-2 to TRBJ1-2; 7 nucleotides line up with TRBD1. The germline V gene has CDR1 SGHTA and CDR2 FQGNSA. The CDR3 spans 15 residues. With 5 bases clipped from V and 5 bases from J, the junction kept 11 bases outside the gene matches. CDR3 DNA: TGTGCCAGCAGCACCGGACAGGTCCAAGGTTATGGCTACACCTTC. Its translation: CASSTGQVQGYGYTF.

CDR3 protein: CASSGGTGQEQPQHF. The CDR3 DNA reads TGTGCCAGCAGTGGCGGGACAGGTCAGGAGCAGCCCCAGCATTTT. This chain joins TRBV2 and TRBJ1-5; TRBD1 matches 8 bases. The CDR3 consists of 15 residues. The germline V gene has CDR1 SNHLY and CDR2 FYNNEI. Losses at the gene ends were 4 bases for V and 7 bases for J; bases not matched to a gene: 9. Filled out from reference TRBV2 and TRBJ1-5, the complete variable domain reads EPEVTQTPSHQVTQMGQEVILRCVPISNHLYFYWYRQILGQKVEFLVSFYNNEISEKSEIFDDQFSVERPDGSNFTLKIRSTKLEDSAMYFCASSGGTGQEQPQHFGDGTRLSIL.

CDR3 residues: CASSQAGSGANVLTF. The CDR3 DNA reads TGCGCCAGCAGCCAAGCTGGCTCTGGGGCCAACGTCCTGACTTTC. The V call is TRBV4-3, the J call TRBJ2-6; the D is unclear. Per germline, CDR1 LGHNA and CDR2 YSLEER. V lost 1 base and J 0 bases, leaving 4 bases between the germline ends. The CDR3 is 15 amino acids.

The gene calls are TRBV7-3 and TRBJ2-2; either TRBD1 or TRBD2 may supply D (5 bases each). Per the germline V gene, CDR1 is SGHTA and CDR2 is FQGTGA. This CDR3 comprises 15 residues. The V end lost 2 bases, the J end lost 2 bases, and 9 bases lay between the germline ends. CDR3: CASSLQGPNTGELFF. CDR3 DNA: TGTGCCAGCAGCTTACAGGGACCAAACACCGGGGAGCTGTTTTTT.

The rearrangement links TRBV6-5 to TRBJ2-7, with no clear D. With 2 bases removed from V and 6 bases from J, the gap between germline ends came to 5 bases. The germline V gene has CDR1 MNHEY and CDR2 SVGAGI. There are 11 residues in the CDR3. CDR3 loop: CASSYALEQYF. The CDR3 DNA is TGTGCCAGCAGTTACGCCCTCGAGCAGTACTTC.

This clone was recorded only once. V usage is TRBV6-9 and J usage is TRBJ2-7; TRBD2 matches 9 bases. In germline, CDR1 is MNHGY, CDR2 SVAAGI. The CDR3 totals 18 residues. V lost 1 base and J lost 5; bases outside the gene matches: 15. The CDR3 DNA reads as TGTGCCAGCAGTTATTTGGAGCTAGCGGGATGCTATTGGGACGAGCAGTACTTC. It specifies CASSYLELAGCYWDEQYF.